The present TCR beta chain was sequenced within a study of blood T cell repertoires in COVID-19. Using immunoSEQ multiplex PCR, the repertoire was profiled, and TCRdb retains in-frame clones only, with some absent. The table lists about 180,000 clones, around 87% of them singletons, with roughly 2.6% in the top ten. Germline CDR1 reads MNHEY; CDR2 reads SMNVEV (reference sequence). The V gene end was trimmed by 8 bases and the J gene end by 8 bases; junction bases not matched to a gene: 7. The CDR3 is 13 residues long. The sample taken for sequencing was peripheral blood. This chain links TRBV27 with TRBJ1-4; 8 bases line up with TRBD1. The source is a middle-aged man with active or convalescent COVID-19. CDR3 sequence: CASGGQGAEKLFF. As DNA, the CDR3 is TGTGCCAGCGGCGGGCAGGGGGCGGAAAAACTGTTTTTT.